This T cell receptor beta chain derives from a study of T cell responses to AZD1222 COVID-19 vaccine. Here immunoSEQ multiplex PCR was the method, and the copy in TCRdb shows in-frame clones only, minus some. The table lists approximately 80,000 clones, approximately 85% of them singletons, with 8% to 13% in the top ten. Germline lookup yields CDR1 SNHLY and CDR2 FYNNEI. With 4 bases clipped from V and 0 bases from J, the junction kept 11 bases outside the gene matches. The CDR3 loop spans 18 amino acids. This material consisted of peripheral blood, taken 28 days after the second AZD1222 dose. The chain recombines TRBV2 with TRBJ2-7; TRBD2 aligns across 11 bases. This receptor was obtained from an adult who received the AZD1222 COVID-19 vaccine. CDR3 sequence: CASSAGTSGPILSYEQYF. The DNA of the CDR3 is TGTGCCAGCAGTGCCGGGACTAGCGGACCTATCCTCTCCTACGAGCAGTACTTC.